One and the same sample provided the 8 T cell receptor beta chains below, sequenced in a study of blood T cell repertoires in COVID-19. Clones were read by immunoSEQ multiplex PCR, and TCRdb kept only the in-frame ones, dropping some. This sample has over 65,000 clones; about 81% occur once, and the top ten carry around 9.2%. Sequenced material: peripheral blood. Receptors were obtained from a human donor in a cohort sampled during active COVID-19.

The gene calls are TRBV5-1 and TRBJ2-5, with TRBD2 matching over 7 bases. Germline CDR1 reads SGHRS; CDR2 reads YFSETQ. This CDR3 is built from 15 residues. After removal of 1 base from V and 4 bases from J, the junction contained 7 bases not matched to a gene. The CDR3 reads CASSLSTGGLETQYF. DNA for the CDR3: TGCGCCAGCAGCTTGTCAACGGGAGGTCTAGAGACCCAGTACTTC.

The chain links TRBV6-5 to TRBJ1-4; no definite D call. CDR3 length: 15 residues. Trimming removed 5 bases at V and 7 bases at J, with 17 bases between. The germline V gene has CDR1 MNHEY and CDR2 SVGAGI. CDR3 bases: TGTGCCAGCAGTCTCTTCCGCCTCAACGGTGAAAAACTGTTTTTT. The encoded protein is CASSLFRLNGEKLFF.

The DNA of the CDR3 is TGTGCCAGCAGCCCCTACAGGGGCACCTCCTACGAGCAGTACTTC. The encoded protein is CASSPYRGTSYEQYF. The chain couples TRBV6-5 to TRBJ2-7; 7 positions agree with TRBD1. This CDR3 spans 15 amino acids. CDR1 MNHEY and CDR2 SVGAGI come from the germline V gene. The V gene end was trimmed by 6 bases and the J gene end by 0 bases; junction bases not matched to a gene: 8.

The chain combines TRBV7-9 with TRBJ2-1, with TRBD1 identical over 10 bases. Germline V gives CDR1 SEHNR, CDR2 FQNEAQ (reference sequence). The CDR3 consists of 15 residues. The trim removed 5 bases at V and 4 bases at J, leaving 5 bases unmatched. The CDR3 is CASSRGTGAYNEQFF. CDR3 coding DNA: TGTGCCAGCAGCCGCGGGACAGGGGCGTACAATGAGCAGTTCTTC.

The CDR3 DNA reads TGTGCCAGCAGTTACTCGACTAGCGGGAGCAGGCAGTTCTTC. This codes for CASSYSTSGSRQFF. The chain couples TRBV6-2 or TRBV6-3 to TRBJ2-1; 12 nucleotides align to TRBD2. Germline CDR1 and CDR2: MNHEY and SVGEGT. V lost 0 bases to trimming and J lost 12 bases; unmatched junction nucleotides: 3. The CDR3 is made up of 14 amino acids.

CDR3 amino acids: CASSLVGGRQGPGNTIYF. In DNA, the CDR3 is TGTGCCAGCAGCTTAGTAGGGGGGAGACAGGGACCCGGAAACACCATATATTTT. The V gene is TRBV7-8, the J gene TRBJ1-3; 7 nucleotides line up with TRBD1. Looked up from germline, CDR1 is SGHVS and CDR2 is FQNEAQ. V was clipped by 1 base and J by 4 bases; unmatched bases: 13. This CDR3 contains 18 residues.

The chain joins TRBV5-1 to TRBJ2-1, with 7 bases fitting TRBD2. With V trimmed by 6 bases and J by 0 bases, 3 bases remained unmatched. Germline CDR1 and CDR2: SGHRS and YFSETQ. The CDR3 has 14 amino acids. The CDR3 DNA follows: TGCGCCAGCACCCTAGCGGACTCCTACAATGAGCAGTTCTTC. It is translated as CASTLADSYNEQFF.

The chain couples TRBV18 to TRBJ2-7, with TRBD1 identical over 8 bases. Germline V gives CDR1 KGHSH, CDR2 LQKENI. This CDR3 spans 13 amino acids. Germline trimming cut 3 bases from V and 7 bases from J; bases unmatched to any gene: 5. The CDR3 coding sequence is TGTGCCAGCTCACCCCGGACAGGGAGGGAGCAGTACTTC. Protein sequence: CASSPRTGREQYF.